This TCR beta chain was identified during a study of a mutant IDH1 vaccine in newly diagnosed glioma. Time point reported: baseline, week 1 (first vaccination visit). The treatment is: pre-vaccination baseline after standard-of-care therapy. CDR1 and CDR2 (germline): MNHEY, SVGAGI. This CDR3 is built from 13 residues. Trimming cost V 8 bases and J 4 bases, with 11 bases left between them. Method: immunoSEQ multiplex PCR; TCRdb's copy keeps in-frame clones and lacks some. Altogether over 25,000 clones are present, approximately 86% being singletons, with the ten largest covering 4.8%. The TCR originated in a middle-aged woman with glioma. The chain uses TRBV6-5 and TRBJ2-2; D not certain. Sequencing was performed on PBMCs, taken from a glioma patient treated with radiotherapy, temozolomide or both. The CDR3 spells CASEERSTGELFF. In nucleotides, the CDR3 is TGTGCCAGCGAGGAAAGGAGCACCGGGGAGCTGTTTTTT.